The present T cell receptor beta chain was sequenced within a study of T cells in Graves' hyperthyroidism and ophthalmopathy (dated by TCRdb to between 2018 and 2021). At the level of the whole study: Peripheral blood was sampled at the time of initial diagnosis, prior to any treatment. To identify distinguishing TCR V-J signatures, a discovery cohort of about 100 patients was used, comprising 43 with Graves' ophthalmopathy and 55 to 65 with stable Graves' hyperthyroidism. Whether ophthalmopathy could be predicted prospectively was tested in an independent validation cohort made up of 18 to 20 hyperthyroidism patients plus 17 patients who later progressed to ophthalmopathy. The 90 to 100 discovery patients were randomly divided into training and test sets at a 7:3 ratio. The study also compared thyroid tissue and blood T-cell repertoires from several Graves' hyperthyroidism patients. Following sampling, methimazole starting at 30 mg daily was given to hyperthyroidism patients, and high-dose intravenous methylprednisolone was given to ophthalmopathy patients. The paper describes TCR Vbeta CDR3 sequencing of 135 peripheral blood samples, made up of 43 ophthalmopathy patients, around 78 hyperthyroidism patients and 17 progressor patients.

The germline V gene specifies KGHSH as CDR1 and LQKENI as CDR2. V is shortened by 1 base, J by 2 bases, and the region joining them spans 14 bases. From cysteine to phenylalanine, the CDR3 is 17 amino acids long. The sequence is cut down to CDR3 DNA, 51 bases in frame from base 1. Stable Graves' hyperthyroidism was defined as no progression to ophthalmopathy during 18 months of follow-up. The hyperthyroidism patients were between 18 and 65 years old and newly diagnosed, with a disease duration of less than 2 months. Patients with uncontrolled infections, other autoimmune diseases, pregnancy or lactation were excluded. Diagnoses were established on the basis of clinical symptoms, serum thyroxine and TRAb, thyroid ultrasound, and orbital computed tomography. Ficoll-Paque density gradient centrifugation was used to isolate PBMCs from about 9.4 ml of fresh peripheral blood. Total RNA was extracted with Trizol reagent, and quality was checked on an Agilent 2100 Bioanalyzer.

On the study overall, not on this receptor specifically: No statistical method was used to set the sample size in advance, and investigators knew the group allocation. In validation, progression to ophthalmopathy was predicted by the model with 65% to 71% sensitivity and just over 72% specificity, a median of 6.5 months before onset. A 13 V-J signature model separated ophthalmopathy from stable hyperthyroidism, with approximately 86% sensitivity and roughly 82% specificity in cross-validation and 80%/75% in testing. Most expanded thyroid clonotypes (frequency above 0.001) were also found in blood, which suggests that blood repertoires may mirror thyroid immune responses.

Amplification of TCR beta CDR3 regions was carried out from RNA transcripts. The first round of RT-PCR for the TCR CDR3 was performed with the HTBI primer set and the Qiagen OneStep RT-PCR kit. Libraries were constructed in a second round of multiplex PCR, after which size selection and purification were performed. Sequencing of the libraries was done on an Illumina HiSeq2000 using paired-end 100 bp reads. As for the original processing: SOAPnuke was used to process the raw data, with reads discarded if the reads contained adapters or uncalled bases, had a mean Phred below 15, or lacked an exact constant-primer or identifier match. COPE v1.2.5 was used to merge high-quality paired reads, and clonotypes were defined as unique nucleotide sequences. MiTCR v1.1 was used to align clonotypes to the IMGT TRBV, TRBD and TRBJ reference segments. The analysis included only V-J combinations with a frequency above 0.0001, which together covered approximately 99% of the repertoires. A TCS score was defined as the ratio of F50 (clonal expansion) to E x V (chaos), with BLOSUM62-based TCRdist applied between CDR3 peptides within each V-J. Welch's t-statistics and random forest reduced around 550 V-J features to 10 to 15, which were used in a naive Bayes classifier (R e1071). TCRdb reworked the public reads: Q25 trimming with fastp, MiXCR clone assembly, productive beta chains retained. Rows are unified per CDR3 protein, each entry keeping the most common DNA and genes. V and J calls and clone size were set by TCRdb, not the authors. This sample gives over 300,000 distinct CDR3 sequences in total; over 11% of them show up just once. The ten biggest clones cover 8% to 13% of the sample.

This clonotype occurred a few times. The clone's antigen remains unknown. Base qualities are missing; no much larger clone stands one base away. The source of this sequence is an older woman with Graves' hyperthyroidism. The sequence is built from TRBV18 and TRBJ1-4; a weak D assignment points to TRBD1 (5 bases agree). Specimen: blood. Here the CDR3 is given as CASSPLAGRRTNEKLFF. In nucleotide form, the sequence is TGTGCCAGCTCACCACTGGCGGGACGGAGGACTAATGAAAAACTGTTTTTT.